This is a list of T cell receptor beta chains from one sample in a study of a mutant IDH1 vaccine in newly diagnosed glioma. Profiling relied on immunoSEQ multiplex PCR, and the TCRdb table lists in-frame clones only, not all of them. The table records 92,000 or so clones, approximately 80% of them present only once. The sequencing used PBMCs, collected from a glioma patient treated with radiotherapy, temozolomide or both. Receptor source: a man aged 40-55 years with glioma. Some clones in this sample may be carry-over from other donors' samples. CDR3s include the opening cysteine and the closing phenylalanine or tryptophan. The D gene is left open where the match is weak. Only some rows state a clone size, as once, few, many or a class for expanded clones.

length	V	J	size	D	DNA	CDR3
14	TRBV5-4	TRBJ2-7	once	TRBD1	TGTGCCAGCGGGACAGGGAATGATCCCTACGAGCAGTACTTC	CASGTGNDPYEQYF
16	TRBV4-1	TRBJ2-3	NA	TRBD2	TGCGCCAGCAGCCGCCTTAGCGGGGGGGCAGGGGATACGCAGTATTTT	CASSRLSGGAGDTQYF
15	TRBV6-5	TRBJ1-1	NA	TRBD1	TGTGCCAGCAGTAGGACAGGGTTGGGGAACACTGAAGCTTTCTTT	CASSRTGLGNTEAFF
12	TRBV6-1	TRBJ2-5	NA	TRBD2	TGTGCCATCGGGACTAACCAAGAGACCCAGTACTTC	CAIGTNQETQYF
14	TRBV30	TRBJ1-6	once	NA	TGTGCCTGTTTTCGCGACAGGAAGTTTTCACCCCTCCACTTT	CACFRDRKFSPLHF
14	TRBV7-8	TRBJ2-3	NA	NA	TGTGCCAGCAGCTTAGTCAGGGGATCAGATACGCAGTATTTT	CASSLVRGSDTQYF
15	TRBV6-5	TRBJ2-7	NA	TRBD1	TGTGCCAGCAGTTCGAACCGACAGGGTTCCCACGAGCAGTACTTC	CASSSNRQGSHEQYF
15	TRBV5-4	TRBJ2-4	NA	NA	TGTGCCAGCAGCTTTGGGGGGGCCTTAGGGAACATTCAGTACTTC	CASSFGGALGNIQYF
15	TRBV5-1	TRBJ2-7	NA	NA	TGCGCCAGCAGACCCGTGTCAGGGGTTTTGAACGAGCAGTACTTC	CASRPVSGVLNEQYF
15	TRBV5-1	TRBJ1-1	NA	TRBD1	TGCGCCAGCAGCTTGGAAAACAGGGGGAACACTGAAGCTTTCTTT	CASSLENRGNTEAFF
16	TRBV4-1	TRBJ1-5	NA	NA	TGCGCCAGCAGCCAAGGTTCTGGGGTTAGCAATCAGCCCCAGCATTTT	CASSQGSGVSNQPQHF
14	TRBV2	TRBJ1-4	NA	TRBD1	TGTGCCAGCAGTTACAGGGGGCTGAATGAAAAACTGTTTTTT	CASSYRGLNEKLFF
15	TRBV19	TRBJ2-7	once	NA	TGTGCCAGTAGTACACAAACAGGGTCCTCCTACGAGCAGTACTTC	CASSTQTGSSYEQYF
14	TRBV2	TRBJ1-6	NA	NA	TGTGCCAGCACCCGGGAGGGGATTGATTCACCCCTCCACTTT	CASTREGIDSPLHF
13	TRBV5-1	TRBJ2-7	NA	TRBD1	TGCGCCAGCAGCTTTGGGGACAGGGCGGGGCAGTACTTC	CASSFGDRAGQYF
14	TRBV2	TRBJ2-7	NA	TRBD2	TGTGCCAGCAGGCCGGGACTAGCGGGCTACGAGCAGTACTTC	CASRPGLAGYEQYF
14	TRBV6-5	TRBJ1-5	NA	NA	TGTGCCAGCAGTTACTCGAGTCTAGATCAGCCCCAGCATTTT	CASSYSSLDQPQHF
13	TRBV4-1	TRBJ2-1	NA	NA	TGCGCCAGCAGCCAAGGGGTAATCGGTGAGCAGTTCTTC	CASSQGVIGEQFF
15	TRBV13	TRBJ1-3	NA	TRBD1	TGTGCCAGCAGCTCCGGGACAGGGGTCGGAAACACCATATATTTT	CASSSGTGVGNTIYF
11	TRBV5-6	TRBJ1-2	NA	NA	TGTGCCAGCAGCTCCAGGGTTGGCTACACCTTC	CASSSRVGYTF
14	TRBV5-4	TRBJ1-2	NA	TRBD1	TGTGCCAGCAGCACGGACAGGGGCTTTGCTGGCTACACCTTC	CASSTDRGFAGYTF
15	TRBV7-9	TRBJ2-3	NA	NA	TGTGCCAGCAGCTTAGCCGCAGCCCGTGGCGGAACGCAGTATTTT	CASSLAAARGGTQYF
15	TRBV6-6	TRBJ2-5	NA	TRBD1	TGTGCCAGCAGTTACCGGACAGGGGGCTCGGAGACCCAGTACTTC	CASSYRTGGSETQYF
17	TRBV10-3	TRBJ2-3	NA	TRBD2	TGTGCCATCACCGACCACGGACTAGCGGGGACCACAGATACGCAGTATTTT	CAITDHGLAGTTDTQYF
15	TRBV15	TRBJ2-4	NA	TRBD1	TGTGCCACCAGCAGAGGCAGGGGGTCCAAAAACATTCAGTACTTC	CATSRGRGSKNIQYF
14	TRBV9	TRBJ2-5	once	NA	TGTGCCAGCAGCGTCGGGGGTATCGGGGAGACCCAGTACTTC	CASSVGGIGETQYF
14	TRBV19	TRBJ1-4	few	NA	TGTGCCAGTAGTATAGAGCCAGGTGGTGAAAAACTGTTTTTT	CASSIEPGGEKLFF
16	TRBV5-1	TRBJ2-1	NA	TRBD2	TGCGCCAGCAGCTTGGATTCGGTAGCGGGGGGCAATGAGCAGTTCTTC	CASSLDSVAGGNEQFF
13	TRBV9	TRBJ1-2	NA	NA	TGTGCCAGCAGCGCTCAGGGGCACTATGGCTACACCTTC	CASSAQGHYGYTF
13	TRBV19	TRBJ2-1	NA	NA	TGTGCCAGTAGTACCACCCGAAACAATGAGCAGTTCTTC	CASSTTRNNEQFF
13	TRBV5-1	TRBJ2-7	NA	TRBD1	TGCGCCAGCAGCGAGACAGGGGCCCTCGAGCAGTACTTC	CASSETGALEQYF
12	TRBV30	TRBJ1-2	NA	NA	TGTGCCTGGAGCAGGGGCCGGCCTGGCTACACCTTC	CAWSRGRPGYTF
11	TRBV30	TRBJ2-7	NA	TRBD1	TGTGCCGGGACAGGGAACTACGAGCAGTACTTC	CAGTGNYEQYF
15	TRBV9	TRBJ1-2	NA	TRBD1	TGTGCCAGCAGCAGAGGAACAGGGGTTAACTATGGCTACACCTTC	CASSRGTGVNYGYTF
14	TRBV15	TRBJ1-2	NA	NA	TGTGCCACCAGCAGAGAAACGGGGGGCGCGGGCTACACCTTC	CATSRETGGAGYTF
11	TRBV5-1	TRBJ2-7	NA	NA	TGCGCCAGCAGCCTATCGGGGGAGCAGTACTTC	CASSLSGEQYF
14	TRBV11-2	TRBJ2-7	NA	TRBD2	TGTGCCAGCAGCTGGAGCGGGGGGGCTTACGAGCAGTACTTC	CASSWSGGAYEQYF
12	TRBV6-5	TRBJ1-2	NA	NA	TGTGCCAGCAGTTCCCCTGACTATGGCTACACCTTC	CASSSPDYGYTF
14	TRBV6-5	TRBJ1-2	once	NA	TGTGCCAGTGCCCGGGGGCCCTTTAACTATGGCTACACCTTC	CASARGPFNYGYTF
13	TRBV5-1	TRBJ2-4	few	NA	TGCGCCAGCAGCTTGCTAGGGGGGATCGTTCAGTACTTC	CASSLLGGIVQYF
14	TRBV6-5	TRBJ2-7	NA	NA	TGTGCCATTCGTTCAGGGCCAGGATCCTACGAGCAGTACTTC	CAIRSGPGSYEQYF
14	TRBV18	TRBJ2-7	NA	NA	TGTGCCAGCTCACCACCCCGAGGACGTAACGAGCAGTACTTC	CASSPPRGRNEQYF
12	TRBV27	TRBJ1-2	NA	TRBD1	TGTGCCACCCGACAGGGTTATTTCGGCTACACCTTC	CATRQGYFGYTF
18	TRBV19	TRBJ2-2	NA	NA	TGTGCCAGTAGCCAAGGACACCAATGGAGGGACCGGCTCGGGGAGCTGTTTTTT	CASSQGHQWRDRLGELFF
13	TRBV6-5	TRBJ1-2	NA	TRBD1	TGTGCCAGCAGGAAGGACAGGGACTATGGCTACACCTTC	CASRKDRDYGYTF
15	TRBV4-1	TRBJ1-3	NA	NA	TGCGCCAGCAGCCCAAGGGGAGACTCTGGAAACACCATATATTTT	CASSPRGDSGNTIYF
15	TRBV6-5	TRBJ1-2	NA	TRBD1	TGTGCCAGCAGTTATGGGACAGGGACCTACTATGGCTACACCTTC	CASSYGTGTYYGYTF
11	TRBV30	TRBJ2-7	NA	NA	TGTGCATCACAGGGCGGTTACGAGCAGTACTTC	CASQGGYEQYF
15	TRBV6-5	TRBJ2-7	NA	NA	TGTGCCAGCAGTTATGCCGGGACGCAAGGCTACGAGCAGTACTTC	CASSYAGTQGYEQYF
14	TRBV27	TRBJ2-3	NA	NA	TGTGCCAGCAGTGACCAGCGGACTGGGGATACGCAGTATTTT	CASSDQRTGDTQYF
16	TRBV27	TRBJ2-5	NA	NA	TGTGCCAGCAGCTCTCCTCCGGGGACCCGCAGAGAGACCCAGTACTTC	CASSSPPGTRRETQYF
9	TRBV20-1	TRBJ1-2	NA	NA	TGCAGTGGCCCCGGAGGCTACACCTTC	CSGPGGYTF
12	TRBV6-5	TRBJ2-2	NA	NA	TGTGCCAGCAGGAGGGGAGGAGGGGAGCTGTTTTTT	CASRRGGGELFF
20	TRBV4-2	TRBJ1-1	NA	NA	TGTGCCAGCAGCCGACGACCAAACTTAAAGCCCGGACAGAAGAACACTGAAGCTTTCTTT	CASSRRPNLKPGQKNTEAFF